The 30 T cell receptor beta chains presented below share a single source sample, sequenced in a study of cytomegalovirus exposure and HLA in healthy donors. PCR employed 60 Vbeta and 13 Jbeta primers. Assay: immunoSEQ multiplex PCR; the TCRdb copy retains only in-frame clones and omits some. The sample lists some 140,000 clones, 80% occurring once. Sequenced sample: PBMCs. The receptors were gathered from a male donor in good health and CMV-seropositive.

The chain is built from TRBV11-3 and TRBJ1-1, with unresolved D. V gave up 3 bases and J gave up 3 bases, with 8 bases separating them. In germline, CDR1 is SGHNT, CDR2 YENEEA. The length of the CDR3 is 13 residues. The CDR3 nucleotides read TGTGCCAGCAGCTTGGGCCAATACACTGAAGCTTTCTTT. Protein sequence: CASSLGQYTEAFF.

The chain uses TRBV19 and TRBJ2-2, with 8 bases fitting TRBD1. The V segment lost 7 bases and the J segment 5 bases; nucleotides outside the gene matches: 9. Germline lookup yields CDR1 LNHDA and CDR2 SQIVND (reference sequence). The CDR3 length is 15 residues. The CDR3 nucleotides read TGTGCCAGTACAGGACAGGGAGTAGTGACCGGGGAGCTGTTTTTT. This codes for CASTGQGVVTGELFF.

V is TRBV10-3 and J is TRBJ1-2; 8 bases are a match to TRBD1. This CDR3 has 16 residues. Germline CDR1 reads ENHRY; CDR2 reads SYGVKD. Trimming at V came to 1 base and at J to 0 bases, leaving 4 bases not matched to a gene. In DNA form, the CDR3 reads TGTGCCATCAGTGAGTGGACAGGGATCCCTAACTATGGCTACACCTTC. Translation: CAISEWTGIPNYGYTF.

This rearrangement joins TRBV5-6 to TRBJ2-1; TRBD2 matches 9 bases. V lost 0 bases to trimming and J lost 9 bases; unmatched junction nucleotides: 13. This CDR3 region has 17 residues. Per germline, CDR1 SGHDT and CDR2 YYEEEE. The CDR3 loop is CASSLGSSGTLDPEQFF. CDR3 coding DNA: TGTGCCAGCAGCTTGGGCTCTAGCGGGACCCTGGATCCTGAGCAGTTCTTC.

V gene TRBV6-5 combines with J gene TRBJ2-3; 9 bases match TRBD2. Unmatched junction bases numbered 5, after V lost 4 bases and J lost 6 bases. The germline V gene has CDR1 MNHEY and CDR2 SVGAGI. The CDR3 is 14 residues long. This CDR3 is CASSSIAGADTQYF. The CDR3 bases are TGTGCCAGCAGTTCCATAGCGGGAGCGGATACGCAGTATTTT.

V usage is TRBV15 and J usage is TRBJ2-2, with 9 bases identical to TRBD2. The trim removed 1 base at V and 5 bases at J, leaving 11 bases unmatched. CDR3 length: 18 amino acids. Germline values: CDR1 LNHNV, CDR2 YYDKDF (reference sequence). The DNA for the CDR3 is TGTGCCACCAGCAGAGCGTCAATAGCGGGGGCAGGGACCGGGGAGCTGTTTTTT. Its protein product is CATSRASIAGAGTGELFF.

The CDR3 nucleotides are TGTGCCAGCAGTCGCCTAGCGGGGGACACAGATACGCAGTATTTT. It is translated as CASSRLAGDTDTQYF. V gene TRBV6-1 combines with J gene TRBJ2-3; 10 nucleotides agree with TRBD2. The junction had 4 bases not matched to a gene; V was cut back by 5 bases and J by 2 bases. The CDR3 has 15 amino acids. Per germline, CDR1 MNHNS and CDR2 SASEGT.

The sample holds a few counts of this clone. The chain recombines TRBV13 with TRBJ2-2, with 8 bases fitting TRBD1. Germline assignment: CDR1 PRHDT and CDR2 FYEKMQ (reference sequence). V lost 1 base, J lost 5 bases, and 12 bases stayed unmatched. This CDR3 spans 18 amino acids. The CDR3 protein is CASSLAAEVRGLTGELFF. For the CDR3, the DNA is TGTGCCAGCAGCTTAGCAGCGGAAGTCAGGGGGCTAACCGGGGAGCTGTTTTTT. The variable domain in full, completed from reference TRBV13 and TRBJ2-2, reads AAGVIQSPRHLIKEKRETATLKCYPIPRHDTVYWYQQGPGQDPQFLISFYEKMQSDKGSIPDRFSAQQFSDYHSELNMSSLELGDSALYFCASSLAAEVRGLTGELFFGEGSRLTVL.

The gene calls are TRBV9 and TRBJ2-1; D is ambiguous. Trimming took 1 base from V and 1 from J, leaving 9 bases between them. The length of the CDR3 is 15 residues. Germline V lookup: CDR1 SGDLS, CDR2 YYNGEE. The CDR3 DNA follows: TGTGCCAGCAGCGTAATGGGCTCGTCCTACAATGAGCAGTTCTTC. Its protein product is CASSVMGSSYNEQFF.

This chain uses TRBV7-9 with TRBJ1-3; a weak D match, TRBD1 (6 bases). The CDR3 contains 13 residues. Germline CDR1 is SEHNR and CDR2 is FQNEAQ (reference sequence). V was trimmed by 6 bases and J by 4 bases, leaving 10 bases between them. CDR3 coding DNA: TGTGCCAGCAGTCTCCAGGGGGGAAACACCATATATTTT. It codes for CASSLQGGNTIYF.

The chain carries TRBV6-5 and TRBJ2-7, with 7 bases aligning to TRBD1. J lost 6 bases, V lost 2 bases, and 4 bases had no gene match. In germline, CDR1 is MNHEY, CDR2 SVGAGI. The CDR3 runs to 13 residues. CDR3 amino acids: CASSYGPGGEQYF. CDR3 DNA: TGTGCCAGCAGTTACGGGCCAGGGGGCGAGCAGTACTTC.

This clone was counted between two and nine times. The chain recombines TRBV5-1 with TRBJ2-7, with 11 nucleotides matching TRBD2. CDR1 and CDR2 from the germline V gene are SGHRS and YFSETQ. Unmatched junction bases numbered 10, after V lost 2 bases and J lost 0 bases. This CDR3 contains 18 residues. CDR3 in amino acids: CASSFYSSGGPRSYEQYF. CDR3 in DNA: TGCGCCAGCAGCTTTTATTCTAGCGGGGGGCCGCGCTCCTACGAGCAGTACTTC.

The chain combines TRBV7-6 with TRBJ2-2, with 7 bases fitting TRBD1. CDR1 SGHVS and CDR2 FNYEAQ come from the germline V gene. This CDR3 contains 14 residues. V shed 4 bases and J 5 bases; nucleotides not matched to a gene: 4. In DNA, the CDR3 is TGTGCCAGCAGCTCGGGACAGAAAACCGGGGAGCTGTTTTTT. Protein: CASSSGQKTGELFF.

The CDR3 loop is CASSRAGGYEQYF. CDR3 nucleotides: TGTGCCAGCAGTCGAGCGGGAGGCTACGAGCAGTACTTC. V and J are TRBV7-2 and TRBJ2-7, with 9 bases that match TRBD2. The junction had 3 bases not matched to a gene; V was cut back by 6 bases and J by 3 bases. Germline V gene data show CDR1 as SGHTA and CDR2 as FQGNSA. The CDR3 contains 13 residues.

The V and J genes are TRBV19 and TRBJ1-5; 9 bases align to TRBD1. Germline values: CDR1 LNHDA, CDR2 SQIVND (reference sequence). V lost 4 bases and J lost 2; bases outside the gene matches: 6. The CDR3 runs to 16 residues. The CDR3 loop reads CASSSQRTGGNQPQHF. The CDR3 bases are TGTGCCAGTAGTAGTCAGCGGACAGGGGGCAATCAGCCCCAGCATTTT.

Concerning this clone: The junction differs from germline at one of its ends, possibly a read error. V usage is TRBV7-9 and J usage is TRBJ1-1, with D unresolved. In germline, CDR1 is SEHNR, CDR2 FQNEAQ (reference sequence). The CDR3 has 15 amino acids. As DNA, the CDR3 is TGTGCCAGCAGCCTAGCTGTGGGCCTGAACACTGAAGCTTTCTTT. It translates to CASSLAVGLNTEAFF.

This chain joins TRBV7-2 and TRBJ2-7; D call uncertain. The germline V gene encodes CDR1 SGHTA and CDR2 FQGNSA. The CDR3 spans 13 residues. V gave up 5 bases and J gave up 1 base, with 9 bases separating them. CDR3 region: CASSLDGSYEQYF. The CDR3 DNA reads as TGTGCCAGCAGCCTCGACGGGTCCTACGAGCAGTACTTC.

This chain connects TRBV2 to TRBJ1-1, with TRBD1 as a possible D gene (5 bases). The CDR3 contains 11 residues. Germline V CDR1 and CDR2: SNHLY, FYNNEI. Trimming cost V 8 bases and J 5 bases, with 9 bases left between them. The CDR3 is CASGGETEAFF. CDR3 bases: TGTGCCAGCGGGGGGGAAACTGAAGCTTTCTTT.

The CDR3 loop reads CASSFSGNQPQHF. The CDR3 nucleotides read TGTGCCAGCAGCTTTTCCGGGAATCAGCCCCAGCATTTT. The chain recombines TRBV11-2 with TRBJ1-5, with D unresolved. The V end lost 3 bases, the J end lost 4 bases, and 7 bases lay between the germline ends. Germline V CDR1 and CDR2: SGHAT, FQNNGV. The CDR3 spans 13 residues.

This clone was found a few times. The chain uses TRBV20-1 and TRBJ2-3, with D possibly being TRBD1 (5 bases). The germline V and J ends were trimmed by 4 bases and 7 bases, with 9 bases remaining between them. CDR3 length: 11 residues. The germline V gene encodes CDR1 DFQATT and CDR2 SNEGSKA (reference sequence). As DNA, the CDR3 is TGCAGTGCTACAGGGTTTAATACGCAGTATTTT. The encoded protein is CSATGFNTQYF.

J is TRBJ1-1 and V is TRBV9, with D tentatively TRBD1 (6 bases). The CDR3 totals 14 residues. Trimming removed 1 base from V and 4 bases from J, with 11 bases in between. CDR1 and CDR2 (germline): SGDLS, YYNGEE. The CDR3 sequence: CASSVTGFGTEAFF. The CDR3 DNA is TGTGCCAGCAGCGTAACAGGGTTCGGCACTGAAGCTTTCTTT. Looking up the rest from reference TRBV9 and TRBJ1-1 gives the full variable domain: DSGVTQTPKHLITATGQRVTLRCSPRSGDLSVYWYQQSLDQGLQFLIQYYNGEERAKGNILERFSAQQFPDLHSELNLSSLELGDSALYFCASSVTGFGTEAFFGQGTRLTVV.

The chain is built from TRBV13 and TRBJ2-5; TRBD2 aligns across 13 bases. CDR3 length: 17 amino acids. Trimming took 1 base from V and 2 from J; bases not matched to a gene: 4. Germline-derived CDR1 and CDR2 are PRHDT and FYEKMQ (reference sequence). The CDR3 is CASSLASGLAGQETQYF. DNA of the CDR3: TGTGCCAGCAGCTTAGCCTCGGGACTAGCGGGACAAGAGACCCAGTACTTC.

The rearrangement links TRBV9 to TRBJ2-2, with D tentatively TRBD1 (6 bases). Trimming removed 4 bases at V and 6 bases at J, with 16 bases between. The CDR3 covers 15 residues. Per the germline V gene, CDR1 is SGDLS and CDR2 is YYNGEE. The CDR3 protein is CASSPRQVQAGELFF. DNA of the CDR3: TGTGCCAGCAGCCCGCGACAGGTTCAAGCCGGGGAGCTGTTTTTT.

The rearrangement uses TRBV25-1 and TRBJ1-1, with D unresolved. V gave up 5 bases and J gave up 0 bases, with 10 bases separating them. CDR1 and CDR2 (germline): MGHDK, SYGVNS. CDR3 length: 14 amino acids. The CDR3 DNA follows: TGTGCCAGCAGTACCTTGACTCTGAACACTGAAGCTTTCTTT. Residues: CASSTLTLNTEAFF.

This clone turned up a few times. This CDR3 is CASSGDYQETQYF. In nucleotides, the CDR3 is TGTGCCAGTAGTGGAGATTATCAAGAGACCCAGTACTTC. The chain recombines TRBV19 with TRBJ2-5; D gene unclear. The CDR3 is 13 residues long. The germline V and J ends were trimmed by 5 bases and 2 bases, with 9 bases remaining between them. CDR1 is LNHDA, CDR2 SQIVND, per germline (reference sequence).

This clone appeared once. The V gene is TRBV6-1, the J gene TRBJ1-1; D perhaps matches TRBD1 (5 bases). Germline CDR1 reads MNHNS; CDR2 reads SASEGT. V was cut by 6 bases and J by 3 bases, with 14 bases left in between. The CDR3 is 14 residues long. CDR3 sequence (DNA): TGTGCCAGCAGGGAGGGCCAGGGATACACTGAAGCTTTCTTT. It specifies CASREGQGYTEAFF.

The chain carries TRBV9 and TRBJ2-1; D perhaps matches TRBD2 (6 bases). Germline V CDR1 and CDR2: SGDLS, YYNGEE. Trimming removed 0 bases at V and 5 bases at J, with 12 bases between. CDR3 length: 15 amino acids. Written as DNA, the CDR3 is TGTGCCAGCAGCGTAGCGGGGGAAGTGCACAATGAGCAGTTCTTC. Amino acid sequence: CASSVAGEVHNEQFF.

The chain links TRBV13 to TRBJ2-5; a weak D match, TRBD1 (6 bases). V lost 4 bases and J lost 2, with 8 bases in between. Germline V gene data show CDR1 as PRHDT and CDR2 as FYEKMQ (reference sequence). The CDR3 contains 13 residues. CDR3 in amino acids: CASSSDSQETQYF. The CDR3 bases are TGTGCCAGCAGCTCGGACAGTCAAGAGACCCAGTACTTC.

The count of this clone is one. The rearrangement uses TRBV10-2 and TRBJ2-5, with unresolved D. The J call may be incorrect, as the DNA end agrees better with TRBJ2-7. The CDR3 runs to 13 residues. From germline, CDR1 is WSHSY and CDR2 SAAADI. The DNA for the CDR3 is TGCGCCAGCAGTGAGATGACAACCTACGAGCAGTACTTC. This codes for CASSEMTTYEQYF.

The chain carries TRBV6-1 and TRBJ2-6; D uncertain. The V end was cut by 1 base, the J end by 4 bases, with 8 bases between. From germline, CDR1 is MNHNS and CDR2 SASEGT. The CDR3 covers 15 residues. CDR3 DNA sequence: TGTGCCAGCAGTGAAGATGTCTCCGGGGCCAACGTCCTGACTTTC. This translates into CASSEDVSGANVLTF.